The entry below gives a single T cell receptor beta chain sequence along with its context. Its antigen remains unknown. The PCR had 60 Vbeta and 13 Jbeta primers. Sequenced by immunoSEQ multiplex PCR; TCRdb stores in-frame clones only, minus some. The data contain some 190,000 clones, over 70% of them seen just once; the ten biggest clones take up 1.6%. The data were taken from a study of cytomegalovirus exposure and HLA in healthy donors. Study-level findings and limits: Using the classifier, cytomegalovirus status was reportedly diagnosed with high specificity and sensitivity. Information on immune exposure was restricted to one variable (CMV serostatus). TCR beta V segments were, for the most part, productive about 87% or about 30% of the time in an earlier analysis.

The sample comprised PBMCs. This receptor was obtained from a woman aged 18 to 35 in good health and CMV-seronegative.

Here the CDR3 reads CAWSHGLAGGIDTQYF. CDR3 nucleotide sequence: TGTGCCTGGAGCCACGGACTAGCGGGAGGTATAGATACGCAGTATTTT. The rearrangement joins TRBV30 to TRBJ2-3; 14 bases line up with TRBD2. The trim removed 3 bases at V and 5 bases at J, leaving 7 bases unmatched. CDR1 and CDR2 (germline): GTSNPN, SVGIG (reference sequence). The CDR3 consists of 16 residues.